The 4 T cell receptor beta chains listed next were all sequenced from one sample in a study of shared clonotypes between healthy human individuals. Sequenced by immunoSEQ multiplex PCR; TCRdb stores in-frame clones only, minus some. The sample records under 650,000 clones, 90% to 96% being singletons. The sequencing sample was made of naive CD4+ T cells sorted from blood. Subset reported: CD45RA+ positively selected. These receptors all stem from a young woman in good health.

This chain connects TRBV6-6 to TRBJ1-4; D is unresolved. The CDR3 contains 13 residues. The ends were cut back, 5 bases at V and 5 bases at J, with 9 bases in the middle. The germline CDR1 and CDR2 sequences are MNHNY and SVGAGI (reference sequence). CDR3 nucleotides: TGTGCCAGCAGTGCCGGGCGGAATGAAAAACTGTTTTTT. Encoded protein: CASSAGRNEKLFF.

The chain is built from TRBV19 and TRBJ1-4, with no clear D. Germline values: CDR1 LNHDA, CDR2 SQIVND (reference sequence). The germline V and J ends were trimmed by 7 bases and 8 bases, with 14 bases remaining between them. This CDR3 is 13 amino acids long. The CDR3 nucleotides read TGTGCCAGTAACCGAGCGGGAGGGGAAAAACTGTTTTTT. Translated: CASNRAGGEKLFF.

The chain carries TRBV10-3 and TRBJ2-3; 7 bases line up with TRBD1. The CDR3 is 16 residues long. J lost 2 bases, V lost 5 bases, and 10 bases had no gene match. Germline-derived CDR1 and CDR2 are ENHRY and SYGVKD. The CDR3 DNA reads TGTGCCATCAGTAACTTGACAGGGTCCCCCACAGATACGCAGTATTTT. Protein: CAISNLTGSPTDTQYF.

The CDR3 region is CASFAFGVADTQYF. In DNA, the CDR3 is TGTGCCAGTTTCGCGTTCGGAGTGGCAGATACGCAGTATTTT. J is TRBJ2-3 and V is TRBV27, with unresolved D. V lost 9 bases and J 4 bases, leaving 17 bases between the germline ends. Per the germline V gene, CDR1 is MNHEY and CDR2 is SMNVEV (reference sequence). CDR3 length equals 14 residues.